This entry lists 11 T cell receptor beta chains sequenced from one sample in a study of tumor-infiltrating lymphocytes in primary liver carcinoma. The source of the blood RNA was unsorted whole blood, and germline DNA was extracted as well. A constant-region primer primed TCR beta cDNA synthesis from 400 to 550 ng of total RNA. Construction of TCR beta libraries relied on three successive nested multiplex PCR rounds employing slightly modified ARM-PCR. Primers for the first two PCR rounds were TRBV1-TRBV30 forward primers and a C-beta reverse primer (about 11 cycles per round). TCRdb independently ran MiXCR on the multiplex PCR reads; one entry per CDR3 protein. The sample shows about 320,000 distinct CDR3 sequences, 65% of them seen only once. What was sequenced was peripheral blood. The receptors derive from a man in his forties with primary liver carcinoma and hepatitis B virus infection.

A word on this clonotype: With a much larger clone just one base away, this may be a read error. Lacking the conserved final phenylalanine or tryptophan, this CDR3 likely reflects a read error. CDR3 DNA: TGTGCCAGCAGAGAGACAGCCTTAGGCTACACCCTC. Translation: CASRETALGYTL. The V and J genes are TRBV6-5 and TRBJ1-2; tentative D call: TRBD1 (5 bases). Germline lookup yields CDR1 MNHEY and CDR2 SVGAGI. V was clipped by 6 bases and J by 8 bases, with 13 bases between them. This CDR3 comprises 12 residues.

In its sample, this clonotype was seen many times. The chain uses TRBV6-2 or TRBV6-3 and TRBJ2-4; D not resolved. The CDR3 is made up of 14 amino acids. Trimming took off 0 bases at V and 2 bases at J, with 5 bases between the two ends. The germline gives CDR1 MNHEY, CDR2 SVGEGT. As DNA, the CDR3 is TGTGCCAGCAGTTACTCGGGTTCCAAAAACATTCAGTACTTC. As protein: CASSYSGSKNIQYF.

The rearrangement uses TRBV19 and TRBJ2-7; 10 bases match TRBD2. Germline values: CDR1 LNHDA, CDR2 SQIVND (reference sequence). Unmatched junction bases numbered 13, after V lost 4 bases and J lost 4 bases. The CDR3 has 17 residues. The CDR3 DNA reads TGTGCCAGTAGTACGGGACTAGCGCTAAACCTCTATTACGAGCAGTACTTC. Translated, it gives CASSTGLALNLYYEQYF.

The gene calls are TRBV2 and TRBJ2-3; D perhaps matches TRBD1 (5 bases). The CDR3 is 14 amino acids. The germline V and J ends were trimmed by 6 bases and 6 bases, with 16 bases remaining between them. Germline V gives CDR1 SNHLY, CDR2 FYNNEI. The CDR3 protein is CASRPGLSEDTQYF. DNA of the CDR3: TGTGCCAGCAGACCAGGGTTGTCTGAGGATACGCAGTATTTT.

This clonotype was seen a handful of times. With a much larger clone just one base away, this may be a read error. The V and J genes are TRBV29-1 and TRBJ2-5; D not certain. Trimming removed 7 bases at V and 5 bases at J, with 14 bases between. The CDR3 is 12 amino acids. CDR1 and CDR2 from the germline V gene are SQVTM and ANQGSEA. CDR3 nucleotides: TGCAGCGCCGTAGACTGGGTGGAGACCCAGTACTTC. It codes for CSAVDWVETQYF.

In its sample, this clonotype was seen a few times. The V and J genes are TRBV14 and TRBJ1-1; 7 bases align to TRBD1. Germline assignment: CDR1 SGHDN and CDR2 FVKESK. Unmatched junction bases numbered 4, after V lost 1 base and J lost 5 bases. The CDR3 spans 14 residues. The CDR3 nucleotides read TGTGCCAGCAGCCAAGTAAGGGGGCAAACTGAAGCTTTCTTT. Translated: CASSQVRGQTEAFF.

The gene calls are TRBV5-1 and TRBJ2-1; no firm D call. The V end was cut by 4 bases, the J end by 10 bases, with 21 bases between. CDR3 size: 15 residues. Germline V gives CDR1 SGHRS, CDR2 YFSETQ. The CDR3: CASSPHGVVPREQFF. As DNA, the CDR3 is TGCGCCAGCAGCCCCCATGGGGTAGTCCCCAGAGAGCAGTTCTTC.

As regards this clonotype: A much larger clone is a single base away; this may be a read error. The gene calls are TRBV6-5 and TRBJ2-1; 9 nucleotides match TRBD2. Germline CDR1 reads MNHEY; CDR2 reads SVGAGI. The CDR3 covers 16 residues. CDR3 sequence reads: CASSYLIAGDPNEQIF. The CDR3 region has the DNA TGTGCCAGCAGTTACCTTATAGCGGGAGACCCCAATGAGCAGATCTTC.

The rearrangement links TRBV6-6 to TRBJ2-3; the match to TRBD2 covers 10 bases. Germline lookup yields CDR1 MNHNY and CDR2 SVGAGI (reference sequence). With 5 bases clipped from V and 4 bases from J, the junction kept 9 bases outside the gene matches. The CDR3 consists of 16 residues. DNA of the CDR3: TGTGCCAGCAGTCTTCAAGCGGGAGGGCCGGCAGATACGCAGTATTTT. This translates into CASSLQAGGPADTQYF.

A note on this clonotype: This clone may be a read error of a much larger clone one base away. V is TRBV6-2 or TRBV6-3 and J is TRBJ2-1; 8 bases are a match to TRBD1. Per the germline V gene, CDR1 is MNHEY and CDR2 is SVGEGT. V was clipped by 6 bases and J by 7 bases; unmatched bases: 5. The CDR3 length is 13 residues. Here the CDR3 DNA reads TGTGCCAGCAGAAAGACAGGGGCAAATGAGCAGTTCTTC. Amino acids: CASRKTGANEQFF.

This clonotype has at least ten counts. The V and J genes are TRBV4-1 and TRBJ1-3; possibly TRBD1 for D (6 bases). Germline CDR1 MGHRA, CDR2 YSYEKL. Trimming cost V 3 bases and J 4 bases, with 13 bases left between them. The CDR3 contains 15 residues. In DNA form, the CDR3 reads TGCGCCAGCAGCCAGGGGGGGGGGCACGGAAACACCATATATTTT. This gives the protein CASSQGGGHGNTIYF.